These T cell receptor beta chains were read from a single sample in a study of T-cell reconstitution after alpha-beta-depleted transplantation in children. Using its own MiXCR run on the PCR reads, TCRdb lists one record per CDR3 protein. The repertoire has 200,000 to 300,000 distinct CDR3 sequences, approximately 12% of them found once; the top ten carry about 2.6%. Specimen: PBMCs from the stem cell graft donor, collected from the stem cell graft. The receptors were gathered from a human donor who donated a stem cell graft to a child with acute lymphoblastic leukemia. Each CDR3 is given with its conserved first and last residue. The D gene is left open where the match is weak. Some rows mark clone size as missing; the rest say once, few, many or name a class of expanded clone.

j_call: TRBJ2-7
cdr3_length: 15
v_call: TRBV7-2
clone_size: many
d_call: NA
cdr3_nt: TGTGCCAGCAGCCCTTATAAAAGTGGTTACTACGAGCAGTACTTC
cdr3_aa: CASSPYKSGYYEQYF

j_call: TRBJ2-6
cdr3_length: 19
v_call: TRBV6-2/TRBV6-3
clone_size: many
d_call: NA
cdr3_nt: TGTGCCAGCAGTAACTTTAACCCCGGGCAGGGCCCGGGGGCCAACGTCCTGACTTTC
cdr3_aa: CASSNFNPGQGPGANVLTF

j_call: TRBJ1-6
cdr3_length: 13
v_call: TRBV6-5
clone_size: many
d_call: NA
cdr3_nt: TGTGCCAGCAGTTACTCCGGCAATTCACCCCTCCACTTT
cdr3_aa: CASSYSGNSPLHF

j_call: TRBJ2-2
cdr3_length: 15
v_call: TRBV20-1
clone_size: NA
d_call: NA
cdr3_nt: TGCAGTGCTAGTGATGGTCTGCCGAACACCGGGGAGCTGTTTTTT
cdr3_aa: CSASDGLPNTGELFF

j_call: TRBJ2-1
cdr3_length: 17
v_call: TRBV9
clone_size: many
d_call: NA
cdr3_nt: TGTGCCAGCACCCTAGCCGTAGAACCTTCAGAGGACAATGAGCAGTTCTTC
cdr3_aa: CASTLAVEPSEDNEQFF

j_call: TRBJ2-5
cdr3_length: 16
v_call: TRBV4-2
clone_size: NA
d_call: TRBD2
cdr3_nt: TGTGCCAGCAGTGGTACGGGGGGATCTTACCAAGAGACCCAGTACTTC
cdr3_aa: CASSGTGGSYQETQYF

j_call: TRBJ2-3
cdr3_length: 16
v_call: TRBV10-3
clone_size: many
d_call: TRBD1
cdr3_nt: TGTGCCATCAGTGAGAGGGACAGGGGGCATGAAGATACGCAGTATTTT
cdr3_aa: CAISERDRGHEDTQYF

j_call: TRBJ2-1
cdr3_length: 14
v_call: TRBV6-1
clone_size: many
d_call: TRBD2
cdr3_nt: TGTGCCAGCGGCCGCGGGAGAGAAACCAATGAGCAGTTCTTC
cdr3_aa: CASGRGRETNEQFF

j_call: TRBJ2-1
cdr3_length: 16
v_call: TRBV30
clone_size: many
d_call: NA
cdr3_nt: TGTGCCTGGTCCCCCCTACGTGGCCCAACCTACAATGAGCAGTTCTTC
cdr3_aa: CAWSPLRGPTYNEQFF

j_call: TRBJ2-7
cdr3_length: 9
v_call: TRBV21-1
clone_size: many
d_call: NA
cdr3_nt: TGTGCCAGCAAAGGCGAGCAGTACTTC
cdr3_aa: CASKGEQYF

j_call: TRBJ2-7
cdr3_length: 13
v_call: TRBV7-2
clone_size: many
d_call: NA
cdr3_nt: TGTGCCAGCGGGTTTAAGGTATTGAACGAGCAGTACTTC
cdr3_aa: CASGFKVLNEQYF

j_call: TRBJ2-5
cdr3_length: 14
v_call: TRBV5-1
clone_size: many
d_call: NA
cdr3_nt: TGCGCCAGCAGCTTGGGGATCCCAGGAGAGACCCAGTACTTC
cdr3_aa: CASSLGIPGETQYF

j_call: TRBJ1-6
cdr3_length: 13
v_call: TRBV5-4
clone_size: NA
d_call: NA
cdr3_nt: TGTGCCAGCAGCTTGGGGACGGGGTCACCCCTCCACTTT
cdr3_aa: CASSLGTGSPLHF

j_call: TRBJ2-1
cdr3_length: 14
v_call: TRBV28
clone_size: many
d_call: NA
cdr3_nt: TGTGCCAGCAGTTTATCTGGCCTGAACTATGAGCAGTTCTTC
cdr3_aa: CASSLSGLNYEQFF

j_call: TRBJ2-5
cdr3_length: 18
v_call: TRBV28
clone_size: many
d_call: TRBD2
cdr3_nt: TGTGCCAGCAGTTTCCCCACGCAGGCTAGCGGGAGAGATGAGACCCAGTACTTC
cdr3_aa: CASSFPTQASGRDETQYF

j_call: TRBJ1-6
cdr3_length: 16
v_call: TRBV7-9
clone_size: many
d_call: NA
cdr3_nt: TGTGCCAGCAGCTTAAGGACGGGTTTCTATAATTCACCCCTCCACTTT
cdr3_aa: CASSLRTGFYNSPLHF

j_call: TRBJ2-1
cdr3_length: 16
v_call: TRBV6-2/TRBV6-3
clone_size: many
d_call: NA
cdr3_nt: TGTGCCAGCAGTGACAGCTTCGTGGGCATTTACAATGAGCAGTTCTTC
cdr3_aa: CASSDSFVGIYNEQFF

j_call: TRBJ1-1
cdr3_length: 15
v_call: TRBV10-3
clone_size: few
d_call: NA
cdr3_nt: TGTGCCATCAGTGAGTCGAGTGGAGGGAACACTGAAGCTTTCTTT
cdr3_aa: CAISESSGGNTEAFF

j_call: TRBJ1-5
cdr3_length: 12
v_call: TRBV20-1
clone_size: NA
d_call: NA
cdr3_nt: TGCAGTGCTCAACAGGGTAATCAGCCCCAGCATTTT
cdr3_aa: CSAQQGNQPQHF

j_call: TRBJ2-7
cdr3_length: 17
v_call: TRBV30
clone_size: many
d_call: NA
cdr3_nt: TGTGCCTGGAGTGTCAGCCGGGGCCCCTTGTTGTCATACGAGCAGTACTTC
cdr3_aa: CAWSVSRGPLLSYEQYF

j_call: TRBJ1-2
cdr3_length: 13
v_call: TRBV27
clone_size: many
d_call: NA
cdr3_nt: TGTGCCAGCAGCTATGACAGGAAGTATGGCTACACCTTC
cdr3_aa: CASSYDRKYGYTF

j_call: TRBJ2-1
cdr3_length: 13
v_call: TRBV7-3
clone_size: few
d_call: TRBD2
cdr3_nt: TGTGCCAGCAGTAGTGGACTAGAGGCTGAGCAGTTCTTC
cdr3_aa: CASSSGLEAEQFF

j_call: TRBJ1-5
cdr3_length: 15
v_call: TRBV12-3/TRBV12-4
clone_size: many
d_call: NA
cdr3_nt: TGTGCCAGCAGTCCGCGACAGTCTTCCAATCAGCCCCAGCATTTT
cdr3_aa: CASSPRQSSNQPQHF

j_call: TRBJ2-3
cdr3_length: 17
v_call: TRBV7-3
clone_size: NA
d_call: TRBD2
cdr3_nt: TGTGCCAGCAGCTTAAGAGGGACTAGCGGACCCACAGATACGCAGTATTTT
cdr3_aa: CASSLRGTSGPTDTQYF

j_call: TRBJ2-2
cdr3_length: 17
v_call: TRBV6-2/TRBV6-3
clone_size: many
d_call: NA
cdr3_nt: TGTGCCAGCAGTTATCCAGACCTTACCTTTAACACCGGGGAGCTGTTTTTT
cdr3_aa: CASSYPDLTFNTGELFF

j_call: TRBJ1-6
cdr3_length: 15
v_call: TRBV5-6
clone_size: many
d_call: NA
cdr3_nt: TGTGCCGGGTCCTCAAAGGGCTCCTATAATTCACCCCTCCACTTT
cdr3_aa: CAGSSKGSYNSPLHF

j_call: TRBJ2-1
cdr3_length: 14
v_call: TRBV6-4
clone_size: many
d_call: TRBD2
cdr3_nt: TGTGCCAGCAGTGAGGGGGGAGGGTCGGGTGAGCAGTTCTTC
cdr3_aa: CASSEGGGSGEQFF

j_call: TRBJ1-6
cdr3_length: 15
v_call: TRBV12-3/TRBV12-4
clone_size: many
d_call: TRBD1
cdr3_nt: TGTGCCAGCAGTCCGGGACAGGGTGCTTACTCACCCCTCCACTTT
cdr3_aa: CASSPGQGAYSPLHF

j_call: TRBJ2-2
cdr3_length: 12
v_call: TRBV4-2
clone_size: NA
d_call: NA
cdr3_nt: TGTGCCAGCAGCCCAAGCCCCGGGGAGCTGTTTTTT
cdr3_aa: CASSPSPGELFF

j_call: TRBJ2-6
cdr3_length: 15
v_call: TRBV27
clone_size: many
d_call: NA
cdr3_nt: TGTGCCAGCAGACCCTCGACCTCTGGGGCCAACGTCCTGACTTTC
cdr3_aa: CASRPSTSGANVLTF

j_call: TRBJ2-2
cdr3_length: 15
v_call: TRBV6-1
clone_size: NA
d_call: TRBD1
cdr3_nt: TGTGCCAGCAGTACCCCGGGACAGGGGACCGGGGAGCTGTTTTTT
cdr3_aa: CASSTPGQGTGELFF

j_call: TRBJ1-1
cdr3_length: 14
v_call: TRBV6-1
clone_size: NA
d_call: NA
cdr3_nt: TGTGCCAGCAGTGAAGCAACCTTGAACACTGAAGCTTTCTTT
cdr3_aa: CASSEATLNTEAFF

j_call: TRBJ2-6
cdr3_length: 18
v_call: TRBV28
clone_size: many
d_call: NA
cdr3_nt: TGTGCCAGCAGTTTACTACCGTCGTTTGCATCTGGGGCCAACGTCCTGACTTTC
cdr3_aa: CASSLLPSFASGANVLTF

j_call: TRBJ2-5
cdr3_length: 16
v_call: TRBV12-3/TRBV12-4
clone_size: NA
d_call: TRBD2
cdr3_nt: TGTGCCAGCAGTTTGATCCTAGCGGGTCAGGGGGAGACCCAGTACTTC
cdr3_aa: CASSLILAGQGETQYF

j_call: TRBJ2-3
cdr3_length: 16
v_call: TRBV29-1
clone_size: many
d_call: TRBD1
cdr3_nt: TGCAGCGTCGCTGAATGGACAGGGAGGAAGGCAGATACGCAGTATTTT
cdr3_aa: CSVAEWTGRKADTQYF

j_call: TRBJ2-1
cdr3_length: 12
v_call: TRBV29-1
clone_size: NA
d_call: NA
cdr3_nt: TGCAGCGTTGATCCGGCGAACAATGAGCAGTTCTTC
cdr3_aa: CSVDPANNEQFF

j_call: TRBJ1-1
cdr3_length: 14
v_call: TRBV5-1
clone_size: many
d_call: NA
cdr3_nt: TGCGCCAGCAGCTTTGTCGGGTTGGGGGATGAAGCTTTCTTT
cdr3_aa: CASSFVGLGDEAFF

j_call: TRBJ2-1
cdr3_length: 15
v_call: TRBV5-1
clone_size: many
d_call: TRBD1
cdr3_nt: TGCGCCAGCAGCTTGACGGGACAGGAATACAATGAGCAGTTCTTC
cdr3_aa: CASSLTGQEYNEQFF

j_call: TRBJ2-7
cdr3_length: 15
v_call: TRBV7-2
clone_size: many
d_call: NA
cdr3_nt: TGTGCCAGCAGCTTAGGCGGGGACACGGTTCACGAGCAGTACTTC
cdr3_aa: CASSLGGDTVHEQYF

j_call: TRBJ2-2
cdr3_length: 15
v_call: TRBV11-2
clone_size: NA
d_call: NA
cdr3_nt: TGTGCCAGCAGGACATACAGGGCTAACACCGGGGAGCTGTTTTTT
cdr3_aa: CASRTYRANTGELFF

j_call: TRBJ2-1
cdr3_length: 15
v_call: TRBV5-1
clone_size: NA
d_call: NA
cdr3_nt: TGCGCCAGCAGCTTGGGCCGGAGGTCCTACAATGAGCAGTTCTTC
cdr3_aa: CASSLGRRSYNEQFF

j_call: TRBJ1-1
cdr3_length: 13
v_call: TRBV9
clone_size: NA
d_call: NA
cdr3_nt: TGTGCCAGCAGCAGAGTGGTCGGCACTGAAGCTTTCTTT
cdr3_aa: CASSRVVGTEAFF

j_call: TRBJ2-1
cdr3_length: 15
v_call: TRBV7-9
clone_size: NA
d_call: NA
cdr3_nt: TGTGCCAGCAGCCGAGCGGGCGGGACCTACAATGAGCAGTTCTTC
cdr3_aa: CASSRAGGTYNEQFF

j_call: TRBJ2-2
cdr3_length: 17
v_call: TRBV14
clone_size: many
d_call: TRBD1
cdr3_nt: TGTGCCAGCAGCCAAGATAAGAGGGGGCTTGACACCGGGGAGCTGTTTTTT
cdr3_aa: CASSQDKRGLDTGELFF

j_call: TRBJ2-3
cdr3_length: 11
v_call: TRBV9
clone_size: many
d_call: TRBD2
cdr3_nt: TGTGCCAGCAGCGAGCGGGGTACGCAGTATTTT
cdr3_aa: CASSERGTQYF

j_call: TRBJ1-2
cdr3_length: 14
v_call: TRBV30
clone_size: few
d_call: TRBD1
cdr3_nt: TGTGCCTGGAGTTCCCCTTACAGGGGGGATGGCTACACCTTC
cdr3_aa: CAWSSPYRGDGYTF

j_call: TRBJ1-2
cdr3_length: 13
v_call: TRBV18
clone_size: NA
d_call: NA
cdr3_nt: TGTGCCAGCTCACCGGGGAACAACTATGGCTACACCTTC
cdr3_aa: CASSPGNNYGYTF

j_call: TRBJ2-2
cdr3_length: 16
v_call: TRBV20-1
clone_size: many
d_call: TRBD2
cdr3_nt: TGCAGTGCTAGAGATCTACTAGCGGGATTCACCGGGGAGCTGTTTTTT
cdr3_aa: CSARDLLAGFTGELFF

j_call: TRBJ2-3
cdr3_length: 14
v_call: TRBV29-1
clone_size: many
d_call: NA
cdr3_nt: TGCAGCGTTGCCCCCAAGGGGGTTACAGATACGCAGTATTTT
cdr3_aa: CSVAPKGVTDTQYF